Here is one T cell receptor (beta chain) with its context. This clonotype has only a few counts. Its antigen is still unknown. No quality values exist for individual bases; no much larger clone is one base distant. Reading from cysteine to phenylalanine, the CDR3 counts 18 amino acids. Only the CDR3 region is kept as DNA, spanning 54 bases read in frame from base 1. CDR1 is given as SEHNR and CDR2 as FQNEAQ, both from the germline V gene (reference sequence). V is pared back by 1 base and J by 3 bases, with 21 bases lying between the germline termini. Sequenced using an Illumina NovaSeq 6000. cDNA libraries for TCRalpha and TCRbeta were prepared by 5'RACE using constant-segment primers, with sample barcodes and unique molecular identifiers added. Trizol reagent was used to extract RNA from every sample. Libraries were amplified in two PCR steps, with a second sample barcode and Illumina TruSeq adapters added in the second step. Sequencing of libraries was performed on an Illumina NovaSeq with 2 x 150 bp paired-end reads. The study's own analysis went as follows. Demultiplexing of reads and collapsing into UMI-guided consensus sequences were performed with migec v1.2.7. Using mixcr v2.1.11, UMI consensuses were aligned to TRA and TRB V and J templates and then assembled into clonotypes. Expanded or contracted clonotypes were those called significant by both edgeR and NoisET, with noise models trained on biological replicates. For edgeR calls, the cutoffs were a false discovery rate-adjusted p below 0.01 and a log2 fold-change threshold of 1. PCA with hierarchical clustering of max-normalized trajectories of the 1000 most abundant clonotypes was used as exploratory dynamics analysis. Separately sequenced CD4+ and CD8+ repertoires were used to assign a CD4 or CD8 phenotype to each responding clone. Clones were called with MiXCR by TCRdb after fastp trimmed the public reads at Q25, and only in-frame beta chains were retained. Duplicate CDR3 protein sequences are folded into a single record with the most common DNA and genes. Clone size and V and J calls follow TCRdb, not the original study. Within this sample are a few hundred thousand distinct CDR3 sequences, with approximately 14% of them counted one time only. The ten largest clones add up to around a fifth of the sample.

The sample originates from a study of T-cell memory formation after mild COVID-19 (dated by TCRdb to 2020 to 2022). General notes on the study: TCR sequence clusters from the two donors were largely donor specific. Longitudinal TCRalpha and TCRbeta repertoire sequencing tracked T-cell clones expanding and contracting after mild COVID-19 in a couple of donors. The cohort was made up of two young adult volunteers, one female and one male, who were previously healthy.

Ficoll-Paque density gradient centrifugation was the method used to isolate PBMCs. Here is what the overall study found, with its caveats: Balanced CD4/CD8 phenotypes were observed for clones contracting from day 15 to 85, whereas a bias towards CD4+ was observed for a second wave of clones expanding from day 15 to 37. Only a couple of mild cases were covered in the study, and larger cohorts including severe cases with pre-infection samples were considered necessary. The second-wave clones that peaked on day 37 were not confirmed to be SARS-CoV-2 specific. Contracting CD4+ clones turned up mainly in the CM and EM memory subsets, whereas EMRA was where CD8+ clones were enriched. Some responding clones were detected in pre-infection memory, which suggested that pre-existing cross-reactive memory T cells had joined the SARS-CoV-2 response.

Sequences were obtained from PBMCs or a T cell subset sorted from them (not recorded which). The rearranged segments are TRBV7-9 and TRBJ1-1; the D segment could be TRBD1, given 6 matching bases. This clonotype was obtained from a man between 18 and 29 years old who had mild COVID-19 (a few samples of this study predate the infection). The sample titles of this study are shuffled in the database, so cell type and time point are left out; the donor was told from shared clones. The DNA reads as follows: TGTGCCAGCAGCTTAGTTACAGGGCGAAGGTACGGCGACACTGAAGCTTTCTTT. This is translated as CASSLVTGRRYGDTEAFF.